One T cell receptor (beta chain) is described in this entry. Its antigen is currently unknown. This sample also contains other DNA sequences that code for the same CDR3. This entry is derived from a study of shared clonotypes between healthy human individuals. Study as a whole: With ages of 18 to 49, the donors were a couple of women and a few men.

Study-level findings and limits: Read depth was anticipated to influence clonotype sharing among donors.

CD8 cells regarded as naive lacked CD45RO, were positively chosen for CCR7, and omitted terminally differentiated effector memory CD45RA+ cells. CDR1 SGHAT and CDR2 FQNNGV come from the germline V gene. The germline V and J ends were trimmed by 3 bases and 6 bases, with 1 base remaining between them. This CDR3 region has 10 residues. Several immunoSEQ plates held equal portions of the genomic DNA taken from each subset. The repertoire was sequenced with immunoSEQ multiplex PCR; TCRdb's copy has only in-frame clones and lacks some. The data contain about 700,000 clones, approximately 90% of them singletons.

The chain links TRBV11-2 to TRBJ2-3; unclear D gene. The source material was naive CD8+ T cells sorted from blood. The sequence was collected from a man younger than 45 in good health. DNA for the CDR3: TGTGCCAGCAGCTTGGATACGCAGTATTTT. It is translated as CASSLDTQYF.